This T cell receptor (beta chain) is from a study of OX40 agonist ivuxolimab in advanced cancers. Exclusion applied to patients with autoimmune disease history or systemic immunosuppression. Sequenced by immunoSEQ multiplex PCR; TCRdb stores in-frame clones only, minus some. The sample consists of 45,000 to 75,000 clones, 75% to 85% of them appearing once. The germline V gene has CDR1 SGHRS and CDR2 YFSETQ. The CDR3 spans 14 residues. V dropped 5 bases and J dropped 1 base, with 12 bases sitting between them. This sequence was found in an adult with an advanced solid tumor such as melanoma, head and neck, liver or kidney cancer. The chain links TRBV5-1 to TRBJ1-1, with D possibly matching TRBD1 (5 bases). The source material was CD4+ or CD8+ T cells sorted from blood, sampled in a trial of the OX40 agonist ivuxolimab. CDR3 loop: CASRLGGANTEAFF. Written as DNA, the CDR3 is TGCGCCAGCAGATTAGGAGGGGCGAACACTGAAGCTTTCTTT.